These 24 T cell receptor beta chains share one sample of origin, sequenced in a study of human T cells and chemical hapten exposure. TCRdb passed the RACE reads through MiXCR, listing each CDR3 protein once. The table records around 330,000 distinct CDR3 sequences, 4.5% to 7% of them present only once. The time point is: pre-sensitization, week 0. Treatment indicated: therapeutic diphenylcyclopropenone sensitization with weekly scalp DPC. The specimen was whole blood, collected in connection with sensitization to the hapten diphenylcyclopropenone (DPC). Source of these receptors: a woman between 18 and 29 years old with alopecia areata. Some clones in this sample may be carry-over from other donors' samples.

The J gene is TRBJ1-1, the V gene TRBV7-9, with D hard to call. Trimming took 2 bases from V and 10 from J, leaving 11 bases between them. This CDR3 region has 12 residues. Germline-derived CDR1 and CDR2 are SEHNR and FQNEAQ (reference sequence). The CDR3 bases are TGTGCCAGCAGCTTAAGCCTCCGGGGAGCTTTCTTT. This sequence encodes CASSLSLRGAFF.

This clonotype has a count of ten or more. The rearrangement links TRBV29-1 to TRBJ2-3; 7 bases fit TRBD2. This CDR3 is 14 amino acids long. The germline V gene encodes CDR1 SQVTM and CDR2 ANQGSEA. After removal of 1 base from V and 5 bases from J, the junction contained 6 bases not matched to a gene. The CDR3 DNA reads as TGCAGCGTTGAAGTCGGCGGGGGAGGAGATACGCAGTATTTT. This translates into CSVEVGGGGDTQYF.

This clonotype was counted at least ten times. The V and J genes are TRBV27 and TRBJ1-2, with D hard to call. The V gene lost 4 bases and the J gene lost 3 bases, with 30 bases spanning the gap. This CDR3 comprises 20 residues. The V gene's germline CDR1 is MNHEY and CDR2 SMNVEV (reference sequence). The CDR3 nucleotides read TGTGCCAGCAGTTCAGTGTTCGCAGTAGTCCACGGACGGTCCGACTATGGCTACACCTTC. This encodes CASSSVFAVVHGRSDYGYTF.

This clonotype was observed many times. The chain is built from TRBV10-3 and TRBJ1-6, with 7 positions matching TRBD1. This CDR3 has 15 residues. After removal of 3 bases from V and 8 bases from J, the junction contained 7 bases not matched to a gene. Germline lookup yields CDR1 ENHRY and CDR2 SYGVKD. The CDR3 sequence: CAISEYQGDHSPLHF. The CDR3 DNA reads TGTGCCATCAGTGAATACCAGGGGGATCATTCACCCCTCCACTTT.

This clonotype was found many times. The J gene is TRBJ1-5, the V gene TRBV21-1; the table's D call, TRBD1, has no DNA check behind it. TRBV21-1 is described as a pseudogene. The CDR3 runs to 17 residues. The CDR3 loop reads CASSKDPVRTGNQPQHF. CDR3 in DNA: TGTGCCAGCAGCAAAGATCCAGTAAGGACAGGGAACCAGCCCCAGCATTTT.

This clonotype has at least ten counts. CDR3 DNA: TGTGCCAGCAGTTTTTACCGGGCCCCAACTAATGAAAAACTGTTTTTT. Protein product: CASSFYRAPTNEKLFF. The chain couples TRBV27 to TRBJ1-4; unclear D gene. Germline values: CDR1 MNHEY, CDR2 SMNVEV (reference sequence). The length of the CDR3 is 16 residues. V was shortened by 3 bases and J by 0 bases, with 11 bases between the two germline ends.

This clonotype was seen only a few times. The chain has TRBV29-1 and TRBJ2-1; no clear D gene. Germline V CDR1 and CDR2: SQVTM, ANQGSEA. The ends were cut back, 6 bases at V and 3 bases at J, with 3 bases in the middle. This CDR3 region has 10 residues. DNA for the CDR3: TGCAGCGTAAGCTACAATGAGCAGTTCTTC. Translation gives CSVSYNEQFF.

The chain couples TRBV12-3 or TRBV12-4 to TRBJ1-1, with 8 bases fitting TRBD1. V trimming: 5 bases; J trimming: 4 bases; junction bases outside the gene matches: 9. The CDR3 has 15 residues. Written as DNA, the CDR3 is TGTGCCAGCAGTCCATGGACAGGGACGGGCACTGAAGCTTTCTTT. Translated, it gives CASSPWTGTGTEAFF.

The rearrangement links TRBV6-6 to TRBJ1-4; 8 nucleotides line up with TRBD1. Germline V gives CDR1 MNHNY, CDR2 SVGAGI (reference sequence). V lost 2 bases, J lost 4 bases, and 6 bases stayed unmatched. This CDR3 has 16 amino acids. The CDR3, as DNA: TGTGCCAGCAGTTACCTGGACAGGGCTAATAATGAAAAACTGTTTTTT. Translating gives CASSYLDRANNEKLFF.

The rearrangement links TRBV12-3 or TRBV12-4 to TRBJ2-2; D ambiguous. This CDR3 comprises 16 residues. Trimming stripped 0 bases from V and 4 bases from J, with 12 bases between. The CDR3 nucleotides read TGTGCCAGCAGTTTAGCTAGCAGATTACTCACCGGGGAGCTGTTTTTT. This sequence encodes CASSLASRLLTGELFF.

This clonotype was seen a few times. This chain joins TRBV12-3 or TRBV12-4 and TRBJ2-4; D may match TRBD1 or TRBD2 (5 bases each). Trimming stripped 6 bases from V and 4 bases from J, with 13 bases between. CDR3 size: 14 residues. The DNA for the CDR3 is TGTGCCAGCAGCCCCATGGGGGTTAAAAACATTCAGTACTTC. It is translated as CASSPMGVKNIQYF.

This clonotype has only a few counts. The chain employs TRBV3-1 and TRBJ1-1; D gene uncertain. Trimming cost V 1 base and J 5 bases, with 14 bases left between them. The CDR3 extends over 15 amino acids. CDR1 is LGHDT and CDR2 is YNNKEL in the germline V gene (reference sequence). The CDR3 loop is CASSQAPSGITEAFF. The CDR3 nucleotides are TGTGCCAGCAGCCAAGCGCCAAGCGGGATTACTGAAGCTTTCTTT.

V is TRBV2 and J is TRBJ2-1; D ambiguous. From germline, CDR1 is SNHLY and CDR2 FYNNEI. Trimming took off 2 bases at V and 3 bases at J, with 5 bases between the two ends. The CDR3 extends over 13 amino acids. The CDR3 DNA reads TGTGCCAGCAGTGAAATGGACTACAATGAGCAGTTCTTC. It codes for CASSEMDYNEQFF. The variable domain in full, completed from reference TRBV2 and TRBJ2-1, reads EPEVTQTPSHQVTQMGQEVILRCVPISNHLYFYWYRQILGQKVEFLVSFYNNEISEKSEIFDDQFSVERPDGSNFTLKIRSTKLEDSAMYFCASSEMDYNEQFFGPGTRLTVL.

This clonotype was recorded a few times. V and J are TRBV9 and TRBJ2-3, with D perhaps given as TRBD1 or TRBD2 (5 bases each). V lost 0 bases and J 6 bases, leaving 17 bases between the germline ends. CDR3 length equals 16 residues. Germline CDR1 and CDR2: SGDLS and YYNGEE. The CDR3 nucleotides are TGTGCCAGCAGCGTAGAAAGGGGCGAGGGTCCCGATACGCAGTATTTT. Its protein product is CASSVERGEGPDTQYF.

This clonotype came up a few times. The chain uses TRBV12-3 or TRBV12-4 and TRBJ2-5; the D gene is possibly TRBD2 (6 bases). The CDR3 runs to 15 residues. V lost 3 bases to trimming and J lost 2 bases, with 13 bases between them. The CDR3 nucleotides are TGTGCCAGCAGTTTTAGGGCGGGGCGACAAGAGACCCAGTACTTC. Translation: CASSFRAGRQETQYF.

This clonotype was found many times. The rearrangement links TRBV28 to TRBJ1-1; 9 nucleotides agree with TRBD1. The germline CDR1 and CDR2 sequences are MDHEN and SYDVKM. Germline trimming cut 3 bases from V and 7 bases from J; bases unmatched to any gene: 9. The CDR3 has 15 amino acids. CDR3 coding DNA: TGTGCCAGCAGTTTTCAGGACAGGGGAGAGGGTGAAGCTTTCTTT. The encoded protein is CASSFQDRGEGEAFF.

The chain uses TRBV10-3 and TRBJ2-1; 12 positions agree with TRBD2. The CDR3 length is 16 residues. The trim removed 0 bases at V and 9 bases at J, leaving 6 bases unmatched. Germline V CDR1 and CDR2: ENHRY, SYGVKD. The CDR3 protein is CAISESSSGGAGEQFF. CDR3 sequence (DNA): TGTGCCATCAGTGAGTCGTCTAGCGGGGGGGCCGGTGAGCAGTTCTTC.

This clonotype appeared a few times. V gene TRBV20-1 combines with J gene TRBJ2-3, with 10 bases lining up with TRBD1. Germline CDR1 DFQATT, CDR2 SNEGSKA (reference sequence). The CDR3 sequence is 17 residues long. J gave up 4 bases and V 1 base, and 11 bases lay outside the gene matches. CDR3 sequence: CSARGRDRGFFSDTQYF. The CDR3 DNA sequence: TGCAGTGCTAGAGGCCGGGACAGGGGTTTTTTTTCAGATACGCAGTATTTT.

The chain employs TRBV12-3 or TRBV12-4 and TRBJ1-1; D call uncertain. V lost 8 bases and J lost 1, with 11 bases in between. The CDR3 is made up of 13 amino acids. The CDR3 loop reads CASGSPGNTEAFF. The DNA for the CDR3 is TGTGCCAGCGGCTCCCCAGGGAACACTGAAGCTTTCTTT.

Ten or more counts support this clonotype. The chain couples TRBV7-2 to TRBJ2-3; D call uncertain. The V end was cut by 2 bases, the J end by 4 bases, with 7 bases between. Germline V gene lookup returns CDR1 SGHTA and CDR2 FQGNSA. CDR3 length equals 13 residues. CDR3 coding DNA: TGTGCCAGCAGCTTAATTCCCTCAGATACGCAGTATTTT. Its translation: CASSLIPSDTQYF. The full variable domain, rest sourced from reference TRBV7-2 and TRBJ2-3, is GAGVSQSPSNKVTEKGKDVELRCDPISGHTALYWYRQSLGQGLEFLIYFQGNSAPDKSGLPSDRFSAERTGGSVSTLTIQRTQQEDSAVYLCASSLIPSDTQYFGPGTRLTVL.

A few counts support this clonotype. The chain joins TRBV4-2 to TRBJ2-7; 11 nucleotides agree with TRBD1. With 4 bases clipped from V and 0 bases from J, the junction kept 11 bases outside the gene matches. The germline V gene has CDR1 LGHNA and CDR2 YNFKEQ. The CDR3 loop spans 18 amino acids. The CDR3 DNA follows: TGTGCCAGCAGCCCCGCAACCGCCGGGACAGGGGGCTCCTACGAGCAGTACTTC. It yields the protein CASSPATAGTGGSYEQYF.

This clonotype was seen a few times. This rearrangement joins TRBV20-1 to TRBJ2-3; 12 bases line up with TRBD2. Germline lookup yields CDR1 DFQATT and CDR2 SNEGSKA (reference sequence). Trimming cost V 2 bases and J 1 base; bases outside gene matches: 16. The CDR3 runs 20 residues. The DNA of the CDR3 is TGCAGTGCTAGAATCGCTCTAGGACTAGCGGGGTCCCCGGGCACAGATACGCAGTATTTT. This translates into CSARIALGLAGSPGTDTQYF.

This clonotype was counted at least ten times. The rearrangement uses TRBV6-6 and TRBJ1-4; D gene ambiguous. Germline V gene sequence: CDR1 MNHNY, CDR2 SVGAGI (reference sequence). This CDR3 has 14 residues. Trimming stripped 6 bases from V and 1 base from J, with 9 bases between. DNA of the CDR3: TGTGCCAGCAGCTCTGGTGGAACTAATGAAAAACTGTTTTTT. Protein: CASSSGGTNEKLFF.

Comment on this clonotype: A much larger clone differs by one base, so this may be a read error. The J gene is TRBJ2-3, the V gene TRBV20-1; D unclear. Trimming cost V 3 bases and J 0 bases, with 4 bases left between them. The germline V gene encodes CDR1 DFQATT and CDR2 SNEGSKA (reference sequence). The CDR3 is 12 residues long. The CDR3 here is CSARVSTDTQYF. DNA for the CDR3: TGCAGTGCTAGGGTTAGCACAGATACGCAGTATTTT.